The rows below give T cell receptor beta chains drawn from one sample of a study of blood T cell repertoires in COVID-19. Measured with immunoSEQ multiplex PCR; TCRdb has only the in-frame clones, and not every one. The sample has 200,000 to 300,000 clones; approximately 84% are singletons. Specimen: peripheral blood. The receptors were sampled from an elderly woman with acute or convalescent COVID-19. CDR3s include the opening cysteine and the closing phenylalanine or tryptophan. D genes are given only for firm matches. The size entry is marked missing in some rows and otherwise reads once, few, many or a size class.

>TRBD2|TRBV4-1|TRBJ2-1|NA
CASSQGSGRSSYNEQFF
TGCGCCAGCAGCCAAGGGAGCGGGAGGAGCTCCTACAATGAGCAGTTCTTC
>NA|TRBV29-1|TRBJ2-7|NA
CSVSGVYEQYF
TGCAGCGTTTCAGGGGTCTACGAGCAGTACTTC
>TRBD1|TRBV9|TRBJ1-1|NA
CASSVGQGGTEAFF
TGTGCCAGCAGCGTAGGACAGGGGGGTACTGAAGCTTTCTTT
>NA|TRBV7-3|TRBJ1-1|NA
CASSLLGPNTEAFF
TGTGCCAGCAGCTTACTGGGGCCGAACACTGAAGCTTTCTTT
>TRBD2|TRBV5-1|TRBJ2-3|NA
CASSTGRTSGGTDTQYF
TGCGCCAGCAGTACGGGAAGGACTAGCGGGGGCACAGATACGCAGTATTTT
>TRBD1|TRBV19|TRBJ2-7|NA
CASSDRGASYEQYF
TGTGCCAGTAGCGACAGGGGGGCTTCCTACGAGCAGTACTTC
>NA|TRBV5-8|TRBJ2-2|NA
CASTGPPGGTGELFF
TGTGCCAGCACAGGACCTCCTGGAGGCACCGGGGAGCTGTTTTTT
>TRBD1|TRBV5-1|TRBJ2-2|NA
CASSPSTGWGTGELFF
TGCGCCAGCAGCCCCTCGACAGGGTGGGGCACCGGGGAGCTGTTTTTT
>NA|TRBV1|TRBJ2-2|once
CTSSQEFWASGITGELFF
NA
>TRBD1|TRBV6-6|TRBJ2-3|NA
CASSSRGRGQEDTQYF
TGTGCCAGCAGTTCCCGCGGCAGGGGGCAGGAAGATACGCAGTATTTT
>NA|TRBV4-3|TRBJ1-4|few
CASSQGNRATNEKLFF
TGCGCCAGCAGCCAAGGGAACAGGGCGACTAATGAAAAACTGTTTTTT
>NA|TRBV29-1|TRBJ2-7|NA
CSVVAAGVAYEQYF
TGCAGCGTTGTCGCTGCAGGGGTGGCGTACGAGCAGTACTTC
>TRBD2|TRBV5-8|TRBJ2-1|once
CASSLVSGRAKNEQFF
TGTGCCAGCAGCTTGGTAAGCGGGAGGGCCAAGAATGAGCAGTTCTTC
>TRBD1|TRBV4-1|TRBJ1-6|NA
CASSNPTGTYNSPLHF
TGCGCCAGCAGCAATCCGACAGGGACCTATAATTCACCCCTCCACTTT
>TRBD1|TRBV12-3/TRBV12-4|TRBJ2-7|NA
CASSEGASYEQYF
TGTGCCAGCAGTGAGGGGGCCTCCTACGAGCAGTACTTC
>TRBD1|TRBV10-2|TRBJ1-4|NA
CASSERQGDEKLFF
TGCGCCAGCAGTGAGCGGCAGGGGGATGAAAAACTGTTTTTT
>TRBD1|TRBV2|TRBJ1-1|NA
CASNNRGILNTEAFF
TGTGCCAGCAATAACAGGGGAATTTTGAACACTGAAGCTTTCTTT
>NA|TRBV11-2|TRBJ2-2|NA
CASSLTIGTGELFF
TGTGCCAGCAGCTTAACGATCGGGACCGGGGAGCTGTTTTTT
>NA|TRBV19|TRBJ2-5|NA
CASSPEAQETQYF
TGTGCCAGTAGCCCCGAGGCCCAAGAGACCCAGTACTTC
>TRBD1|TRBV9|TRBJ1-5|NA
CASSLQDRDGEPQHF
TGTGCCAGCAGCCTCCAGGACAGGGACGGCGAGCCCCAGCATTTT
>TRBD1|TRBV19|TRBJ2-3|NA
CASSRDRGDTQYF
TGTGCCAGTAGTAGGGACAGAGGAGATACGCAGTATTTT
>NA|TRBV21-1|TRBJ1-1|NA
CASNRQGAKGTEAFF
TGTGCCAGCAACCGACAGGGGGCTAAGGGCACTGAAGCTTTCTTT
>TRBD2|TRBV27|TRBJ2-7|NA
CASRPSGRASEQYF
TGTGCCAGCAGACCCAGCGGGAGGGCGTCCGAGCAGTACTTC
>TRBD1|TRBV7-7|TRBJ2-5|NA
CASSLAGRGQETQYF
TGTGCTAGCAGCTTAGCCGGCAGGGGGCAAGAGACCCAGTACTTC
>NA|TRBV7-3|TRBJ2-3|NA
CASSLNGQTVDTQYF
TGTGCCAGCAGCTTAAACGGACAGACAGTGGATACGCAGTATTTT
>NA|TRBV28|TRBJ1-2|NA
CASSSRSRGYTF
TGTGCCAGCAGCTCGCGGTCGAGAGGCTACACCTTC
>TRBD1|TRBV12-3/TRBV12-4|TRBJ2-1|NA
CASRGTGWNEQFF
TGTGCCAGCAGAGGGACAGGGTGGAATGAGCAGTTCTTC
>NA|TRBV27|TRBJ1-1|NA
CASTRATGRGNTEAFF
TGTGCCAGCACCCGGGCGACGGGCAGGGGGAACACTGAAGCTTTCTTT
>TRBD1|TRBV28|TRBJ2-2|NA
CASRGTGWGTGELFF
TGTGCCAGCAGGGGGACAGGGTGGGGCACCGGGGAGCTGTTTTTT
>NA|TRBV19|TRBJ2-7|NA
CASSIGAPSSYEQYF
TGTGCCAGTAGTATTGGAGCGCCGAGCTCCTACGAGCAGTACTTC
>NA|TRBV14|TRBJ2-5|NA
CASSQETTRGETQYF
TGTGCCAGCAGCCAAGAGACGACTAGAGGCGAGACCCAGTACTTC
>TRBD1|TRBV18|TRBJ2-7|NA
CASSPGQGTYEQYF
TGTGCCAGCTCCCCCGGACAGGGGACCTACGAGCAGTACTTC
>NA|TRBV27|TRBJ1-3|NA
CASGRGFSSGNTIYF
TGTGCCAGCGGCAGGGGATTCTCCTCTGGAAACACCATATATTTT
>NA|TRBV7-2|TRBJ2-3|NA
CASSRGGFVSTDTQYF
TGTGCCAGCAGCAGAGGCGGGTTTGTAAGCACAGATACGCAGTATTTT
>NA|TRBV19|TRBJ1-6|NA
CASSNEQGFPGGSPLHF
TGTGCCAGTAGTAACGAACAGGGTTTTCCGGGTGGTTCACCCCTCCACTTT
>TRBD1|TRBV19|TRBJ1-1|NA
CASSIYRTGALRTEAFF
TGTGCCAGTAGTATCTATCGGACAGGAGCCCTCAGGACTGAAGCTTTCTTT
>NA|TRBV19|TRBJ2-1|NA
CASSILGGGQDNEQFF
TGTGCCAGTAGTATATTAGGCGGGGGCCAAGACAATGAGCAGTTCTTC
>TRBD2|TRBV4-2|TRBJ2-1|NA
CASSQAGTSVNNEQFF
TGTGCCAGCAGCCAAGCCGGGACTAGCGTGAACAATGAGCAGTTCTTC
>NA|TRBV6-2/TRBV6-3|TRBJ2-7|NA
CASSWGDGPYEQYF
TGTGCCAGCAGCTGGGGCGACGGTCCCTACGAGCAGTACTTC
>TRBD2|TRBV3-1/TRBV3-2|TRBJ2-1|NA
CASSQLAGLPNEQFF
TGTGCCAGCAGCCAACTAGCGGGACTCCCCAATGAGCAGTTCTTC
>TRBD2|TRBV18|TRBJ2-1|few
CASSPTLAASYNEQFF
TGTGCCAGCTCACCGACACTAGCGGCGTCCTACAATGAGCAGTTCTTC
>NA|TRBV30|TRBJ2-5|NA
CAWSVSSAQETQYF
TGTGCCTGGAGTGTGAGTAGCGCCCAAGAGACCCAGTACTTC
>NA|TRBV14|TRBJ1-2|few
CASSPDRTFYGYTF
TGTGCCAGCAGCCCTGACAGGACCTTCTATGGCTACACCTTC
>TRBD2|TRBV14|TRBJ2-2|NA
CASSPLGLAGGPTGELFF
TGTGCCAGCAGCCCACTTGGACTAGCGGGAGGCCCCACCGGGGAGCTGTTTTTT
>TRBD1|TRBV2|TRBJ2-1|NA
CASSGTGGYNEQFF
TGTGCCAGCAGTGGGACAGGGGGATACAATGAGCAGTTCTTC
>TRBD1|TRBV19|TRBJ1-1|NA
CASSTPLQGVNTEAFF
TGTGCCAGTAGTACACCCCTACAGGGGGTGAACACTGAAGCTTTCTTT
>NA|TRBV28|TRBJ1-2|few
CASSLYYYGYTF
TGTGCCAGCAGTTTGTATTACTATGGCTACACCTTC
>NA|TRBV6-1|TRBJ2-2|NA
CASSEGDSWTGELFF
TGTGCCAGCAGTGAAGGTGACAGTTGGACCGGGGAGCTGTTTTTT
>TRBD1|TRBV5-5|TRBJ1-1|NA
CASRRATGGMNTEAFF
TGTGCCAGCAGACGAGCGACAGGGGGCATGAACACTGAAGCTTTCTTT
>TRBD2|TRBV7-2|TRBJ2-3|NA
CASSSAAGLAGGLQYF
TGTGCCAGCAGCTCCGCAGCCGGGCTAGCGGGGGGCCTGCAGTATTTT
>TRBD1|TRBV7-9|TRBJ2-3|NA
CASSSLTPGGDTQYF
TGTGCCAGCAGCTCCCTCACACCAGGGGGCGATACGCAGTATTTT
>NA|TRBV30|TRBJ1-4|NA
CAWGRGRGGTNEKLFF
TGTGCCTGGGGCCGGGGGCGCGGGGGAACTAATGAAAAACTGTTTTTT
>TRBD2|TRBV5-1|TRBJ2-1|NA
CASSLVLAGGRNEQFF
TGCGCCAGCAGCTTAGTCCTAGCGGGGGGACGCAATGAGCAGTTCTTC
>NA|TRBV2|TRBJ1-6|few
CASSVSGSSYNSPLHF
TGTGCCAGCAGTGTATCAGGCAGCTCCTATAATTCACCCCTCCACTTT
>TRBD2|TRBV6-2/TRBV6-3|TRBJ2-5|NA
CASSLSGGLGTQYF
TGTGCCAGCAGCCTTAGCGGGGGCCTAGGGACCCAGTACTTC